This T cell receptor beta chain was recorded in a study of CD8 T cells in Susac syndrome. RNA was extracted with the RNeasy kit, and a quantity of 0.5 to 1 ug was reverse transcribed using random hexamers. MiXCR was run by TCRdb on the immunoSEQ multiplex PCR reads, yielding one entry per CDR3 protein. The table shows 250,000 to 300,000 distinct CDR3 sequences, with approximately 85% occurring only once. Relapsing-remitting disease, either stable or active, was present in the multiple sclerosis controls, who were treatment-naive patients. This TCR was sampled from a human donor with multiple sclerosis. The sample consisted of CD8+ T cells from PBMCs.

CDR3 in DNA: TGTGCCAGCAGTAGAGTACCGGGACTAGAACTGGATAGGTCCTACGAGCAGTACTTC. This translates into CASSRVPGLELDRSYEQYF. The chain carries TRBV27 and TRBJ2-7; 8 bases line up with TRBD2. This CDR3 contains 19 residues. Per the germline V gene, CDR1 is MNHEY and CDR2 is SMNVEV (reference sequence). With 5 bases clipped from V and 1 base from J, the junction kept 19 bases outside the gene matches.